The rows below give T cell receptor delta chains drawn from one sample of a study of Vδ1+ human thymocytes. TCRdb re-analyzed the multiplex PCR reads via CATT. The sample has 70,000 or so delta-chain clones, about 35% seen once. Sequenced material: Vdelta1+ gamma-delta thymocytes from the thymus. The receptors here all came from a boy in the first two years of life who had congenital heart surgery. The CDR3 runs from the conserved cysteine through the conserved F or W. A D gene is named only where the DNA matches it firmly. Rows may omit the clone size; those that give it use once, few, many or a size class.

TRDV1	-	TRDJ1	few	TGTGCTCTTGGGGAATTTCAGTCGGGGGAAATCGATAAACTCATCTTT	CALGEFQSGEIDKLIF
TRDV1	-	TRDJ1	-	TGTGCTCTTGGGGGACCTCACGCCTTTCCGGCCGGGGGTCTAAATAAACTCATCTTT	CALGGPHAFPAGGLNKLIF
TRDV1	TRDD2	TRDJ1	-	TGTGCTCTTGGGGAACTTTCCTACGTAACTTACACCGATAAACTCATCTTT	CALGELSYVTYTDKLIF
TRDV1	-	TRDJ1	-	TGTGCTCTTGGGGAATTGGGGCCGACGGCGGGCGATAAACTCATCTTT	CALGELGPTAGDKLIF
TRDV1	-	TRDJ1	-	TGTGCTCTTGCCTTTGGGGATCGGGACCTCTCCGATGGATCCGATAAACTCATCTTT	CALAFGDRDLSDGSDKLIF
TRDV1	-	TRDJ1	few	TGTGCTCTTGGGGAACGGGTCCTACGAGGTCTGAGGGAACCCCTTTTCACCGATAAACTCATCTTT	CALGERVLRGLREPLFTDKLIF
TRDV1	TRDD3	TRDJ1	-	TGTGCTCTTGGGGAACTGCTTACAACCTTCTTGACTGGGGGACCTCTACAGTACACCGATAAACTCATCTTT	CALGELLTTFLTGGPLQYTDKLIF
TRDV1	-	TRDJ1	-	TGTGCTCTTGGGGAACCCTTCCTACAGCCGTACTGGGGGATGGCGTACACCGATAAACTCATCTTT	CALGEPFLQPYWGMAYTDKLIF
TRDV1	TRDD3	TRDJ1	-	TGTGCTCTTGGGGCCCGAGGAGGGGTACTGGGGGACACGACCCCGTACACCGATAAACTCATCTTT	CALGARGGVLGDTTPYTDKLIF
TRDV2	TRDD3	TRDJ1	-	TGTGCCTGTGACACCGCCGGGGGATACACCGATAAACTCATCTTT	CACDTAGGYTDKLIF
TRDV1	TRDD3	TRDJ1	few	TGTGCTCTTGGGGAACGGGCCACTTCCCGACTACCCCCTGGGGGATACGCCTACGATAAACTCATCTTT	CALGERATSRLPPGGYAYDKLIF
TRDV1	TRDD3	TRDJ1	-	TGTGCTCTTGGGGAACGATTGAAAAGGGGGATACGCTGGGCAGAGCACACCGATAAACTCATCTTT	CALGERLKRGIRWAEHTDKLIF
TRDV1	-	TRDJ1	-	TGTGCTCTTGGGGGAAACTACGGACTGGGCCCGTACACCGATAAACTCATCTTT	CALGGNYGLGPYTDKLIF
TRDV1	TRDD3	TRDJ1	-	TGTGCTCTTGGGAACGGCGTACTGGGGGATACCGACACCGATAAACTCATCTTT	CALGNGVLGDTDTDKLIF
TRDV1	TRDD3	TRDJ1	few	TGTGCTCTTGGGGAACGGTGGGGGATACGCAGAATCGATAAACTCATCTTT	CALGERWGIRRIDKLIF
TRDV2	TRDD3	TRDJ1	medium-sized	TGTGCCTGTGACGCTAACTGGGGGATACGAGGAGAACTCATCTTT	CACDANWGIRGELIF
TRDV1	TRDD3	TRDJ1	few	TGTGCTCTTGGGGAACTCAGCTCCACCGACTGGGGTCGGGCTGCCCCCACCGATAAACTCATCTTT	CALGELSSTDWGRAAPTDKLIF
TRDV1	TRDD3	TRDJ1	-	TGTGCTCTTGGGGAATTCCCGGGGGATACTAGGCCTGATAAACTCATCTTT	CALGEFPGDTRPDKLIF
TRDV1	TRDD3	TRDJ1	-	TGTGCTCTTGGGGACCCTACGGATGGGGGATTGACCGATAAACTCATCTTT	CALGDPTDGGLTDKLIF
TRDV1	-	TRDJ1	-	TGTGCTCTTGGGGAAAGGCGGGGGAAACTCATCTTT	CALGERRGKLIF
TRDV1	TRDD3	TRDJ1	few	TGTGCTCTTGGGGAGCCGCGCTTTCTGTACTGGGGGAACCCGTACACCGATAAACTCATCTTT	CALGEPRFLYWGNPYTDKLIF
TRDV1	TRDD3	TRDJ1	-	TGTGCTCTTGGGGATTGGCCTTCCGGTGGTACTGGGGGATACTTTTGGGTTCATAAACTCATCTTT	CALGDWPSGGTGGYFWVHKLIF